This T cell receptor (beta chain) derives from a study of post-analysis software for immune sequencing data (dated by TCRdb to the mid-2010s). Turning to the overall study: The recorded disease courses included relapsing-remitting, secondary progressive and progressive-relapsing multiple sclerosis, and some patients had no subtype annotation. The patient repertoires were compared against 11 previously published healthy control repertoires obtained from donors aged roughly 6 to 26 years. A subset of samples was prepared in parallel using single-end sample barcoding, then pooled and co-amplified after Illumina adapter ligation.

Based on the germline V gene, the CDR1 and CDR2 sequences are SGHRS and YFSETQ. From its cysteine to its phenylalanine, the CDR3 spans 17 amino acids. Just CDR3 DNA is preserved here, 51 bases in frame from base 1. Here V drops 4 bases and J drops 2 bases, and the junction holds 11 bases not matched to any gene. General conclusions and limits of the study: Direct clustering with F measure revealed strong co-clustering of samples prepared in the same batch, which led to a batch-effect correction. Normalized Chao1 diversity was significantly lower in multiple sclerosis patients than controls, suggesting substantial peripheral T-cell clonal expansion. Significantly higher frequencies in patients than in controls were found for roughly 5 TRBV segments, including TRBV5-6, TRBV5-1 and TRBV20-1. The control group was slightly older than the multiple sclerosis patient group.

Concerning this clonotype: It has no known antigen specificity. Base quality data are lacking; no much larger clone is found one base away.

Libraries were prepared through PCR. Sequencing relied on an Illumina HiSeq 2500. Unique molecular identifiers were incorporated into TCR beta cDNA libraries to reduce PCR and sequencing biases. Per 1 to 10 million input T cells, roughly 0.5 million cDNA molecules were obtained, such that each molecule approximated one T cell. The same protocol used for the earlier healthy control dataset was applied to prepare and sequence the patient libraries. Within a given batch, samples were prepared together, multiplexed and sequenced on the same HiSeq lane. The original pipeline was this. MIGEC was used to process the raw barcoded reads, and molecular identifier groups with only a single read were discarded before consensus assembly and CDR3 extraction. VDJtools was used for post-analysis of the clonotype tables, and diversity was normalized by down-sampling every dataset to the size of the smallest sample. To correct batch-related cross-sample contamination, repertoire overlap clustering matched CDR3 amino acid sequences but not nucleotide sequences. The raw public data were reprocessed by TCRdb itself: fastp quality trimming at Q25, MiXCR clonotype calling, in-frame beta chains only. CDR3 protein sequences are deduplicated, and each keeps its most common genes and DNA. The V and J calls follow TCRdb's processing rather than the paper's. For this sample there are around 700,000 distinct CDR3 sequences; 55% to 60% appear just once. Roughly 12% of the sample belongs to the ten largest clones.

To demonstrate the VDJtools post-analysis software, TCR beta repertoires were profiled from the peripheral blood of 10 to 15 young patients with multiple sclerosis. The multiple sclerosis patients were children and adolescents ranging in age from roughly 6 to 15 years. The sequence derives from a girl aged 2 to 9 with multiple sclerosis. The sample comprised blood. This receptor chain uses TRBV5-1 and TRBJ2-3, with TRBD1 matching 9 junction bases. The bases read TGCGCCAGCAGCCCTGCCCTGACAGGGGGAATCACAGATACGCAGTATTTT. It translates to CASSPALTGGITDTQYF.